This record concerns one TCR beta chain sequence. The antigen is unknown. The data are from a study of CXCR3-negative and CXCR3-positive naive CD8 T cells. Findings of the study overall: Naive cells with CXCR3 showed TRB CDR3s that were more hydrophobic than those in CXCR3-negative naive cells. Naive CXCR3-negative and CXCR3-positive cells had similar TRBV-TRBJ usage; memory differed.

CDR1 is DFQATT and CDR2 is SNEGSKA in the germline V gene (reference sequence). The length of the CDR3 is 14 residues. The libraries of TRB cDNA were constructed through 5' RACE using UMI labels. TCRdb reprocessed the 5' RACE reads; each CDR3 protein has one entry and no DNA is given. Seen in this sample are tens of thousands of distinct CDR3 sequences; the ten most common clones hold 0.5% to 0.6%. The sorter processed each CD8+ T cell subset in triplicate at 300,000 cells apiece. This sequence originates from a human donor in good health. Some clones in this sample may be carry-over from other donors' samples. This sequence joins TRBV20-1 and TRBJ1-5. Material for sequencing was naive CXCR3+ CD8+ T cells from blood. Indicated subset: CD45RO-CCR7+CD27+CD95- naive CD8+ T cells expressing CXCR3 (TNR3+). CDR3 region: CSAIGTSSNQPQHF.